A selection of T cell receptor beta chains follows, all from one sample in a study of shared clonotypes between healthy human individuals. Profiling relied on immunoSEQ multiplex PCR, and the TCRdb table lists in-frame clones only, not all of them. Of some 1.5 million clones in the sample, under 99% are singletons; the top ten hold roughly 0.45%. Sequences were obtained from naive CD4+ T cells sorted from blood. These receptors were obtained from a man aged 25-45 years in good health. The CDR3 runs from the conserved cysteine through the conserved F or W. A D gene is named only where the DNA matches it firmly. Where a row states a size, it is once, few, many or the class of an expanded clone; other rows omit it.

-,TRBV28,TRBJ2-3,-,CASSWRSGGDTQYF,TGTGCCAGCAGCTGGAGGAGTGGGGGAGATACGCAGTATTTT
TRBD2,TRBV18,TRBJ2-1,-,CASSPGLAGVSEQFF,TGTGCCAGCTCACCGGGACTAGCGGGAGTAAGTGAGCAGTTCTTC
-,TRBV29-1,TRBJ2-6,once,CSVGFSGANVLTF,TGCAGCGTGGGATTCTCTGGGGCCAACGTCCTGACTTTC
-,TRBV15,TRBJ2-7,-,CATSKELGYEQYF,TGTGCCACCAGCAAAGAGCTTGGTTACGAGCAGTACTTC
-,TRBV6-5,TRBJ2-3,once,CASSHRVGTQYF,TGTGCCAGCAGTCACAGGGTTGGTACGCAGTATTTT
-,TRBV5-1,TRBJ2-3,-,CASSLAFRRGTDTQYF,TGCGCCAGCAGCTTGGCCTTTCGCAGGGGAACAGATACGCAGTATTTT
TRBD1,TRBV6-5,TRBJ1-3,-,CASSNRGLVGTIYF,TGTGCCAGCAGCAACAGGGGGCTGGTGGGCACCATATATTTT
-,TRBV14,TRBJ1-2,-,CASSQVYPLYGYTF,TGTGCCAGCAGCCAAGTGTACCCCCTCTATGGCTACACCTTC
TRBD2,TRBV28,TRBJ2-5,-,CASSPWTSGDQETQYF,TGTGCCAGCAGCCCCTGGACTAGCGGGGATCAAGAGACCCAGTACTTC
-,TRBV5-1,TRBJ2-1,-,CASSFETSSYNEQFF,TGCGCCAGCAGCTTTGAGACGAGTAGCTACAATGAGCAGTTCTTC
TRBD1,TRBV7-9,TRBJ2-1,-,CASSADRVTLSEQFF,TGTGCCAGCAGCGCGGACAGGGTGACTTTATCGGAGCAGTTCTTC
TRBD2,TRBV2,TRBJ2-7,-,CATLGGTYTYEQYF,TGTGCCACCCTGGGGGGGACGTATACCTACGAGCAGTACTTC
-,TRBV10-3,TRBJ2-2,-,CAISESTGPNTGELFF,TGTGCCATCAGTGAGTCGACAGGACCGAACACCGGGGAGCTGTTTTTT
-,TRBV6-1,TRBJ2-7,-,CASSERQGWGLGEQYF,TGTGCCAGCAGTGAACGGCAGGGGTGGGGATTGGGCGAGCAGTACTTC
-,TRBV19,TRBJ1-4,-,CASQGSEKLFF,TGTGCCAGTCAGGGCAGCGAAAAACTGTTTTTT
-,TRBV6-5,TRBJ2-5,-,CASSLVPGALGTQYF,TGTGCCAGCAGTCTCGTTCCAGGGGCGCTAGGGACCCAGTACTTC
TRBD2,TRBV27,TRBJ2-7,-,CASRWTSGNYEQYF,TGTGCCAGCAGGTGGACTAGCGGGAACTACGAGCAGTACTTC
-,TRBV28,TRBJ1-2,-,CASSSTTVYYGYTF,TGTGCCAGCAGTTCTACTACAGTCTACTATGGCTACACCTTC
-,TRBV6-1,TRBJ1-2,-,CASSEQVYGYTF,TGTGCCAGCAGTGAACAAGTCTATGGCTACACCTTC
TRBD1,TRBV27,TRBJ2-7,once,CASRHTGTGGSEQYF,TGTGCCAGCAGGCATACCGGGACAGGGGGTAGCGAGCAGTACTTC
-,TRBV6-5,TRBJ2-1,once,CASSYGQVSYNEQFF,TGTGCCAGCAGCTACGGGCAGGTGTCTTACAATGAGCAGTTCTTC
-,TRBV7-2,TRBJ2-2,-,CASSLRPAGTANTGELFF,TGTGCCAGCAGCCTCCGGCCGGCGGGGACCGCGAACACCGGGGAGCTGTTTTTT
-,TRBV6-5,TRBJ1-5,-,CASRAGQPQHF,TGTGCCAGCAGGGCTGGTCAGCCCCAGCATTTT
-,TRBV7-2,TRBJ2-3,-,CASRSWGGAADTQYF,TGTGCCAGCCGCTCTTGGGGGGGGGCCGCAGATACGCAGTATTTT
-,TRBV6-6,TRBJ1-1,-,CASTPRGGNTEAFF,TGTGCCAGCACCCCCAGGGGCGGTAACACTGAAGCTTTCTTT
TRBD2,TRBV6-1,TRBJ2-7,-,CASSGAGGSSYEQYF,TGTGCCAGCAGTGGAGCGGGGGGGAGCTCCTACGAGCAGTACTTC
-,TRBV27,TRBJ1-1,-,CASSFQQYTEAFF,TGTGCCAGCAGTTTTCAGCAGTACACTGAAGCTTTCTTT
TRBD1,TRBV5-1,TRBJ2-1,-,CASKTTGNNEQFF,TGCGCCAGCAAAACGACAGGGAACAATGAGCAGTTCTTC
-,TRBV7-2,TRBJ2-7,-,CASSLNSDITYEQYF,TGTGCCAGCAGCTTAAACAGTGACATAACCTACGAGCAGTACTTC
-,TRBV2,TRBJ2-2,-,CASALRWDGELFF,TGTGCCAGCGCCCTCCGGTGGGACGGGGAGCTGTTTTTT
-,TRBV28,TRBJ2-5,-,CASSLYGAQYF,TGTGCCAGCAGTTTATATGGGGCCCAGTACTTC
-,TRBV11-3,TRBJ2-1,-,CASSLGGSSAVHNEQFF,TGTGCCAGCAGCTTAGGTGGCTCCTCCGCCGTGCACAATGAGCAGTTCTTC
-,TRBV25-1,TRBJ1-2,-,CASTGAYGYTF,TGTGCCAGCACGGGGGCCTATGGCTACACCTTC
-,TRBV28,TRBJ2-3,-,CASSLPAWRDTQYF,TGTGCCAGCAGTTTACCCGCATGGAGAGATACGCAGTATTTT
-,TRBV15,TRBJ2-1,-,CATSRGAGTRHNEQFF,TGTGCCACCAGCAGAGGGGCGGGGACCCGACACAATGAGCAGTTCTTC
-,TRBV5-1,TRBJ2-1,-,CASSLTGLGYNEQFF,TGCGCCAGCAGCTTGACGGGTTTAGGGTACAATGAGCAGTTCTTC
-,TRBV7-9,TRBJ2-2,-,CASSGLRSGELFF,TGTGCCAGCAGCGGCTTGCGTTCCGGGGAGCTGTTTTTT
-,TRBV7-9,TRBJ2-1,-,CASSLVMGDEQFF,TGTGCCAGCAGCTTAGTCATGGGCGATGAGCAGTTCTTC
-,TRBV19,TRBJ1-1,-,CASSHPGRGGTEAFF,TGTGCCAGTAGTCACCCCGGGCGGGGGGGCACTGAAGCTTTCTTT
-,TRBV9,TRBJ1-1,-,CASSITGLRGAEAFF,TGTGCCAGCAGCATTACAGGGCTCCGCGGGGCTGAAGCTTTCTTT
TRBD1,TRBV18,TRBJ2-7,-,CASSPLGQDSYEQYF,TGTGCCAGCTCACCCCTAGGACAGGACTCCTACGAGCAGTACTTC
TRBD1,TRBV5-4,TRBJ1-1,-,CASSRQWTGWKGVGTEAFF,TGTGCCAGCAGCCGCCAATGGACAGGGTGGAAAGGTGTGGGCACTGAAGCTTTCTTT